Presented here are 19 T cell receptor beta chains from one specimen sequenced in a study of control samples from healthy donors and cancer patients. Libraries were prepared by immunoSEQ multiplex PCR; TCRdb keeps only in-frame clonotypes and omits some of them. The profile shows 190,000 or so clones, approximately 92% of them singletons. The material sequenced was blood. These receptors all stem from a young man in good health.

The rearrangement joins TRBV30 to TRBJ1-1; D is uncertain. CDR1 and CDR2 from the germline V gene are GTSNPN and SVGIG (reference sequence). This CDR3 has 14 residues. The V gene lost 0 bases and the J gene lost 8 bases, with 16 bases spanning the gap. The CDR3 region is CAWSVMRGRSEAFF. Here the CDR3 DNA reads TGTGCCTGGAGTGTAATGAGAGGGAGATCAGAAGCTTTCTTT.

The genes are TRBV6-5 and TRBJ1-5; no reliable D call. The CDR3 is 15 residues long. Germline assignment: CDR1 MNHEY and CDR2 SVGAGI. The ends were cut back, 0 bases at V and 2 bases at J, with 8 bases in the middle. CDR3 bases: TGTGCCAGCAGTTACTCCCGGACGGGCAATCAGCCCCAGCATTTT. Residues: CASSYSRTGNQPQHF.

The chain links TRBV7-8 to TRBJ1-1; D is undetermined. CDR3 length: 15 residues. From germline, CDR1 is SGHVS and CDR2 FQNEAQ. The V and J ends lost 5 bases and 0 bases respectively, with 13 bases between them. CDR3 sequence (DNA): TGTGCCAGCAGCCCTCAGAGGGATATGAACACTGAAGCTTTCTTT. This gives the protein CASSPQRDMNTEAFF. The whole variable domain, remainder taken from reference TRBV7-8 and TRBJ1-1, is GAGVSQSPRYKVAKRGQDVALRCDPISGHVSLFWYQQALGQGPEFLTYFQNEAQLDKSGLPSDRFFAERPEGSVSTLKIQRTQQEDSAVYLCASSPQRDMNTEAFFGQGTRLTVV.

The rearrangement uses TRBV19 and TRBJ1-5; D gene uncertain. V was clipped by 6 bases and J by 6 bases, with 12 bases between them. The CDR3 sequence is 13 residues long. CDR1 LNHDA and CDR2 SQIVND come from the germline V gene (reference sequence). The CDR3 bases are TGTGCCAGTAGGCCATCGGGTAGTCAGCCCCAGCATTTT. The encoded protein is CASRPSGSQPQHF.

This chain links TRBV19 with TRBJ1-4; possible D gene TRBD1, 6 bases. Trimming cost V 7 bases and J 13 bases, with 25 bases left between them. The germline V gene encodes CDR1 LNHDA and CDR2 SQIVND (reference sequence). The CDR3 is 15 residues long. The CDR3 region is CASTMGAYDRGGLFF. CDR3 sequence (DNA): TGTGCCAGTACCATGGGGGCCTACGATAGAGGGGGACTGTTTTTT.

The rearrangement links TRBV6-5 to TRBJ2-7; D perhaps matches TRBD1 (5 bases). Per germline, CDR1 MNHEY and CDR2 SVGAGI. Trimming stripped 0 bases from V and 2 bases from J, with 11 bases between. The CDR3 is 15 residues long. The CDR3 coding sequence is TGTGCCAGCAGTTACTCAATGACAGACCCCTACGAGCAGTACTTC. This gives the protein CASSYSMTDPYEQYF.

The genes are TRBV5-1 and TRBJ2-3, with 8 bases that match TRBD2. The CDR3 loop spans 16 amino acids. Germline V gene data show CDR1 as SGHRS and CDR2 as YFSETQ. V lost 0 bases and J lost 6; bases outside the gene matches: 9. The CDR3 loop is CASSLVPGGGSDTQYF. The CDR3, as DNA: TGCGCCAGCAGCTTGGTGCCGGGCGGGGGGTCGGATACGCAGTATTTT. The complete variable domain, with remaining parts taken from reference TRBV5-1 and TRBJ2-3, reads KAGVTQTPRYLIKTRGQQVTLSCSPISGHRSVSWYQQTPGQGLQFLFEYFSETQRNKGNFPGRFSGRQFSNSRSEMNVSTLELGDSALYLCASSLVPGGGSDTQYFGPGTRLTVL.

The CDR3 nucleotides are TGTGCCAGCAGTTTCCCCAGGGGAGATGAAAAACTGTTTTTT. It encodes CASSFPRGDEKLFF. The chain employs TRBV28 and TRBJ1-4, with D perhaps matching TRBD1 (6 bases). Germline CDR1 reads MDHEN; CDR2 reads SYDVKM. The CDR3 runs 14 residues. Trimming left V 3 bases short and J 6 bases short, with 11 bases between.

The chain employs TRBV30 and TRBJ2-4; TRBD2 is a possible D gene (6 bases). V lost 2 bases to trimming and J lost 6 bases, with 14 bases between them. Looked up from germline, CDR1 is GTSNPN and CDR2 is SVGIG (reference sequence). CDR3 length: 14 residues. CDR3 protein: CAWSLRRDSNIQYF. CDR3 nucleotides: TGTGCCTGGAGTCTCAGGCGGGATTCAAACATTCAGTACTTC.

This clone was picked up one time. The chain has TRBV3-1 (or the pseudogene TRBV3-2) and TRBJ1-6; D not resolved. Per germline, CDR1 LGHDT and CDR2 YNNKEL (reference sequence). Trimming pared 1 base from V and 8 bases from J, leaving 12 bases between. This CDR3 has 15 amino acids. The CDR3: CASSQGIRSDSPLHF. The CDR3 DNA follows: TGTGCCAGCAGCCAAGGGATAAGGAGTGATTCACCCCTCCACTTT.

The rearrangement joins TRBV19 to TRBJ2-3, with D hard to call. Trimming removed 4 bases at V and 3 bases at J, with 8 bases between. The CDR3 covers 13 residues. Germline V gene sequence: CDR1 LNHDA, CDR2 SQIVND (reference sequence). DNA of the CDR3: TGTGCCAGTAGTACCTTGAGGACAGATACGCAGTATTTT. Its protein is CASSTLRTDTQYF. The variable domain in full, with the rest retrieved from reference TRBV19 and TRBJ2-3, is DGGITQSPKYLFRKEGQNVTLSCEQNLNHDAMYWYRQDPGQGLRLIYYSQIVNDFQKGDIAEGYSVSREKKESFPLTVTSAQKNPTAFYLCASSTLRTDTQYFGPGTRLTVL.

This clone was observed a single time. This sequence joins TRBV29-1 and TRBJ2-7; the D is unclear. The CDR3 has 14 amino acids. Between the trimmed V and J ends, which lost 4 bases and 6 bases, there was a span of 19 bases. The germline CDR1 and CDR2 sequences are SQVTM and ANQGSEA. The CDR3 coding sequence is TGCAGCGTTGGGGGTATACAAGTTTTTTCCGAGCAGTACTTC. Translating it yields CSVGGIQVFSEQYF.

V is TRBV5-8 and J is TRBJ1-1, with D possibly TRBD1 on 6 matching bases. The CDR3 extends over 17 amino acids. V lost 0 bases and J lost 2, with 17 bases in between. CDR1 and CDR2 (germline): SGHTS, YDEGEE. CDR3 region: CASSLGGLGRFNTEAFF. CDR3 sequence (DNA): TGTGCCAGCAGCTTGGGGGGGCTGGGTCGATTTAACACTGAAGCTTTCTTT.

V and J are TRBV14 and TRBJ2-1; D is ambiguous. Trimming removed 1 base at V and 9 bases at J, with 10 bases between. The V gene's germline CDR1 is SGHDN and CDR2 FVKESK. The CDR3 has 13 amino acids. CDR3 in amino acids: CASSQALETEQFF. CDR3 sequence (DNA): TGTGCCAGCAGCCAAGCTCTAGAGACTGAGCAGTTCTTC.

The CDR3 spells CASGLSTFGGYEQYF. DNA for the CDR3: TGTGCTAGTGGTTTGAGTACCTTTGGGGGCTACGAGCAGTACTTC. The chain employs TRBV12-5 and TRBJ2-7; D tentatively fits TRBD1 or TRBD2 (5 bases each). CDR1 and CDR2 (germline): LGHNT, FRNRAP. Trimming shortened V by 2 bases and J by 3 bases, and 14 bases separated the two germline ends. The CDR3 spans 15 residues.

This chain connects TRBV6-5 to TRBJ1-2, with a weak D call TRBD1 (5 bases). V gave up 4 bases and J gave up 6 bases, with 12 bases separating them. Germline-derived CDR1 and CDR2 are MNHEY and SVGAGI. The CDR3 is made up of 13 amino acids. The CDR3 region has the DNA TGTGCCAGCAGTTTAACCCGGGGGGATGGCTACACCTTC. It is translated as CASSLTRGDGYTF.

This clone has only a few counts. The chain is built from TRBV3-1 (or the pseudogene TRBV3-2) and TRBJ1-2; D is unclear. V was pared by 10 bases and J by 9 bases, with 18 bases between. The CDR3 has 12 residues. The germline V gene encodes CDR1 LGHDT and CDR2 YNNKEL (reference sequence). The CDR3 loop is CATRGEGDRYTF. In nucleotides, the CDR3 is TGTGCCACCAGAGGCGAGGGCGATCGCTACACCTTC.

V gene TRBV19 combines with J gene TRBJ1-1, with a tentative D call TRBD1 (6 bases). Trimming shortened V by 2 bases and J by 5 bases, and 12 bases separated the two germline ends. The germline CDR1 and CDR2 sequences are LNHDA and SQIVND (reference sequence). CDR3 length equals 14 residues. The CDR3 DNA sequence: TGTGCCAGTAGTATAAGCCGGACAGTTACTGAAGCTTTCTTT. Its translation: CASSISRTVTEAFF.

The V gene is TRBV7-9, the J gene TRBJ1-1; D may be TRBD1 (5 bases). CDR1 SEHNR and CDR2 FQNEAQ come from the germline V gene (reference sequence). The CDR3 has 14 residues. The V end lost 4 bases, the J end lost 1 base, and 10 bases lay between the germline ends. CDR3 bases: TGTGCCAGCAGCTCGACCGACAGGAACACTGAAGCTTTCTTT. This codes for CASSSTDRNTEAFF.